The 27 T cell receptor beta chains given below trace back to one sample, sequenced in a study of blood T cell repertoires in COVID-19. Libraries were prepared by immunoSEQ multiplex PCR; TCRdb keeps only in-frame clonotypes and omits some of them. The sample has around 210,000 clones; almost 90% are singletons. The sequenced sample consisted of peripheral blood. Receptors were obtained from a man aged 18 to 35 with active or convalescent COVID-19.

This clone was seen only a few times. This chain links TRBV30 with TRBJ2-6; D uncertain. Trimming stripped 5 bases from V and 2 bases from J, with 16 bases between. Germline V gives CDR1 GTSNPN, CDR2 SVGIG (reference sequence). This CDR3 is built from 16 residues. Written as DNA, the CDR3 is TGTGCCTGGGGCCCAGAGGTTCTGGCTGGGGCCAACGTCCTGACTTTC. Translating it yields CAWGPEVLAGANVLTF.

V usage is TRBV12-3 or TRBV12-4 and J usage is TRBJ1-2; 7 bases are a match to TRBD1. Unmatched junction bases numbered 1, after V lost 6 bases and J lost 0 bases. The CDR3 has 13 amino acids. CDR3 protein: CASSQGANYGYTF. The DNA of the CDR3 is TGTGCCAGCAGCCAGGGGGCTAACTATGGCTACACCTTC.

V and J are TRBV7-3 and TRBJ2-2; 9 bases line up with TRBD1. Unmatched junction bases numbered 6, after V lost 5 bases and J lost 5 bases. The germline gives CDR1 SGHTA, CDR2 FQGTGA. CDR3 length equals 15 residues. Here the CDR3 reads CASSARDRATGELFF. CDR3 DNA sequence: TGTGCCAGCAGCGCCCGGGACAGGGCGACCGGGGAGCTGTTTTTT.

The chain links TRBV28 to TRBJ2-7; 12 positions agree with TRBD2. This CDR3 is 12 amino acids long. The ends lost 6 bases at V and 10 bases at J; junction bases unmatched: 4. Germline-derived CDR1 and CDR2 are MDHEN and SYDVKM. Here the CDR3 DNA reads TGTGCCAGCAGCCAAGGACTAGCGGGACAGTACTTC. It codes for CASSQGLAGQYF.

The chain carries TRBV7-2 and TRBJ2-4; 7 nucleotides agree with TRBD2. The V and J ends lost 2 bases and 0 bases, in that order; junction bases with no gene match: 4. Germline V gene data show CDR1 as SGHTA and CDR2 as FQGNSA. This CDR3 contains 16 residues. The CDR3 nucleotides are TGTGCCAGCAGCTTATCTCTAGCGGAAGCCAAAAACATTCAGTACTTC. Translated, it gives CASSLSLAEAKNIQYF.

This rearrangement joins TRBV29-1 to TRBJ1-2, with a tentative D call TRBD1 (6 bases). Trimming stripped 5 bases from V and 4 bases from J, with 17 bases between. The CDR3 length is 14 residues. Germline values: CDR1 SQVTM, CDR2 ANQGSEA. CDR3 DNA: TGCAGCGTTTTCCCCCCAGAGGGGGTCTATGGCTACACCTTC. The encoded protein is CSVFPPEGVYGYTF.

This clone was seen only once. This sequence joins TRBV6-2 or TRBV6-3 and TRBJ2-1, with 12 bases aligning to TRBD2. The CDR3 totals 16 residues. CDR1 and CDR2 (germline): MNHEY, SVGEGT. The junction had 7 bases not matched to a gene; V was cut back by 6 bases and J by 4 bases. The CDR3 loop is CASSRMTSGSYNEQFF. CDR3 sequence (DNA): TGTGCCAGCAGCCGGATGACTAGCGGGAGTTACAATGAGCAGTTCTTC.

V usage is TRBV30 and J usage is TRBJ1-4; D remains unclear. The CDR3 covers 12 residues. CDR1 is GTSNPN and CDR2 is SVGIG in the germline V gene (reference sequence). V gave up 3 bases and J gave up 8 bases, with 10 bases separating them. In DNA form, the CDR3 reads TGTGCCTGGAGCCCGGGGAAGGAAAAACTGTTTTTT. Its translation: CAWSPGKEKLFF.

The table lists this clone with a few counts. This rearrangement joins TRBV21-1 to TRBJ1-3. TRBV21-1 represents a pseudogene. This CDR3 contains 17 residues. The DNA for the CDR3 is TGTGCCAGCAGCAAACCTAATAGCCCTCGCGGGAGAAACACCATATATTTT. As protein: CASSKPNSPRGRNTIYF.

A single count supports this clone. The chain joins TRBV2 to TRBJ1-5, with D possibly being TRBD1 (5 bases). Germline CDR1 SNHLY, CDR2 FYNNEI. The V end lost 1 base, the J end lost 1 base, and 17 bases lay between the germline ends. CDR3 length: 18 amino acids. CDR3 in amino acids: CASSEGQGVKTSNQPQHF. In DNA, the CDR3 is TGTGCCAGCAGTGAAGGGCAGGGCGTTAAGACGAGCAATCAGCCCCAGCATTTT.

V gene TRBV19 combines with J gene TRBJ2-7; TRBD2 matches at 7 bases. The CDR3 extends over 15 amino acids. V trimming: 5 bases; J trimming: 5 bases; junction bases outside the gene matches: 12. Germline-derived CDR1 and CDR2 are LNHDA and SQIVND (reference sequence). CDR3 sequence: CASSVGLGARDEQYF. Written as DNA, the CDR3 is TGTGCCAGTAGTGTCGGACTAGGCGCCCGAGACGAGCAGTACTTC.

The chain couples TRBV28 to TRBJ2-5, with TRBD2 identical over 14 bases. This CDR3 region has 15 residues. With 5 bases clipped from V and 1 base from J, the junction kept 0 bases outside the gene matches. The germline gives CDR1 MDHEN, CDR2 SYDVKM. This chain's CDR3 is CASSGTSGSQETQYF. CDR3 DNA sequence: TGTGCCAGCAGTGGGACTAGCGGGAGCCAAGAGACCCAGTACTTC.

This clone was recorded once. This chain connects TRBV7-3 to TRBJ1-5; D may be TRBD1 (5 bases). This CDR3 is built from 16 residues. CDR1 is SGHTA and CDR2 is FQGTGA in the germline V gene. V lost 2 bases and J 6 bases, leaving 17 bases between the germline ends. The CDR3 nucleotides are TGTGCCAGCAGCTTAGCGGGACGGACGTTGGGTCAGCCCCAGCATTTT. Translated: CASSLAGRTLGQPQHF.

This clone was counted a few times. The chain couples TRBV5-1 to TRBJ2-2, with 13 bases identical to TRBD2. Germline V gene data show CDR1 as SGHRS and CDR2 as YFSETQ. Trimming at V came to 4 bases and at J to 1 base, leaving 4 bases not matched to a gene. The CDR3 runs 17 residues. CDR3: CASSARTSGGNTGELFF. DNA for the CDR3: TGCGCCAGCAGCGCGCGGACTAGCGGGGGGAACACCGGGGAGCTGTTTTTT.

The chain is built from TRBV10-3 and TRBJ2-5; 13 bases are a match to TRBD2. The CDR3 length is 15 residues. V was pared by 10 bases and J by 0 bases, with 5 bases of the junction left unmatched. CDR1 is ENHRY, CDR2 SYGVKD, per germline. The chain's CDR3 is CATGTSGEHQETQYF. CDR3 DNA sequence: TGTGCCACCGGGACTAGCGGGGAACACCAAGAGACCCAGTACTTC.

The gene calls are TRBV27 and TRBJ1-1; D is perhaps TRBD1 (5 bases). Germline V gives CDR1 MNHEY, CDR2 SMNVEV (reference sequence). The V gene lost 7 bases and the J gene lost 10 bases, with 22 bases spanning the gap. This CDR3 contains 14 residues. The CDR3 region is CASNPRDSPWGAFF. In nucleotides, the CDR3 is TGTGCCAGCAATCCCCGGGACTCACCCTGGGGAGCTTTCTTT.

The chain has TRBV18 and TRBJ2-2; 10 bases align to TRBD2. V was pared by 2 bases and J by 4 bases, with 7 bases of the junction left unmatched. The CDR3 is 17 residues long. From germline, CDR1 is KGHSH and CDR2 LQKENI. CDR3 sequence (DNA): TGTGCCAGCTCACCAGGGCTAGCGGGAGTGAGCACCGGGGAGCTGTTTTTT. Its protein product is CASSPGLAGVSTGELFF.

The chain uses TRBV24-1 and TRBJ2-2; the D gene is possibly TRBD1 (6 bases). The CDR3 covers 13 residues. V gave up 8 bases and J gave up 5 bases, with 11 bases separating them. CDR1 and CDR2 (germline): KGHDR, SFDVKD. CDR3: CATKGVETGELFF. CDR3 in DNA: TGTGCCACCAAGGGGGTAGAAACCGGGGAGCTGTTTTTT.

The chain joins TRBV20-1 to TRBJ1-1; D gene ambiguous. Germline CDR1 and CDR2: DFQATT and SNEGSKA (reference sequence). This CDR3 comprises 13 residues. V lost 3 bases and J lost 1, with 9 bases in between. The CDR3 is CSASFGGNTEAFF. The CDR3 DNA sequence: TGCAGTGCTAGTTTTGGAGGGAACACTGAAGCTTTCTTT.

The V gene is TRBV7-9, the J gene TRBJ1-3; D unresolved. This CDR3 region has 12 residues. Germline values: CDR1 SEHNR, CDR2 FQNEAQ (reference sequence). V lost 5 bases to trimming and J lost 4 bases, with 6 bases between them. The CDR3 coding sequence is TGTGCCAGCAGCCCTACCGGAAACACCATATATTTT. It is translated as CASSPTGNTIYF.

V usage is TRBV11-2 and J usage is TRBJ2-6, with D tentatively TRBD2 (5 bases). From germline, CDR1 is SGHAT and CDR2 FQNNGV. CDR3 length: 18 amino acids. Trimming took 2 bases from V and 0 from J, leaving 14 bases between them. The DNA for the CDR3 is TGTGCCAGCAGCTTACGGGGAGCCGTGAACTCTGGGGCCAACGTCCTGACTTTC. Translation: CASSLRGAVNSGANVLTF. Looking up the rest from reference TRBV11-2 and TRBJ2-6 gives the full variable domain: EAGVAQSPRYKIIEKRQSVAFWCNPISGHATLYWYQQILGQGPKLLIQFQNNGVVDDSQLPKDRFSAERLKGVDSTLKIQPAKLEDSAVYLCASSLRGAVNSGANVLTFGAGSRLTVL.

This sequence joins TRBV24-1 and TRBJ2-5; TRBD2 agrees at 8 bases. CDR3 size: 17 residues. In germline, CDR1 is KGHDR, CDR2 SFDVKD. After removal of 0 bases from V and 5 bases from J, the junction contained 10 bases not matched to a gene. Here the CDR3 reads CATSDLPSGSGEETQYF. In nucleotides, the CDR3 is TGTGCCACCAGTGATTTGCCCAGCGGGAGCGGGGAGGAGACCCAGTACTTC.

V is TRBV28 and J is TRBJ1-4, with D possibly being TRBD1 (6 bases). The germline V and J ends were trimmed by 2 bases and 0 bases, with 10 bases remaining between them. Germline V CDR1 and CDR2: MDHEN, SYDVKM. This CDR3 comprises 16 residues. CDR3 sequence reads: CASSLRGAATNEKLFF. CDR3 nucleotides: TGTGCCAGCAGTTTACGGGGGGCTGCAACTAATGAAAAACTGTTTTTT.

The CDR3 here is CASRPQGSYGYTF. In DNA, the CDR3 is TGTGCCAGCAGGCCCCAGGGGAGCTATGGCTACACCTTC. The chain combines TRBV6-6 with TRBJ1-2; tentatively, D is TRBD1 (6 bases). Germline V gene data show CDR1 as MNHNY and CDR2 as SVGAGI (reference sequence). The V end was cut by 6 bases, the J end by 4 bases, with 12 bases between. This CDR3 has 13 amino acids.

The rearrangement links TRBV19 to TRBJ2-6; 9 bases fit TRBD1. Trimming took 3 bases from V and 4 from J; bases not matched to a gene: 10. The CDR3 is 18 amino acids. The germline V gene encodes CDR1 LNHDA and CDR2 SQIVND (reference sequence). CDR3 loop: CASSMWGQGGTGANVLTF. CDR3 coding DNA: TGTGCCAGTAGTATGTGGGGACAGGGTGGAACCGGGGCCAACGTCCTGACTTTC.

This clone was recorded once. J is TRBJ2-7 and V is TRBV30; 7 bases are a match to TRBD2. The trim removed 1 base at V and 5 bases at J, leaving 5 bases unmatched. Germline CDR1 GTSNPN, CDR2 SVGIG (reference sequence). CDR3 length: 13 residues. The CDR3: CAWSGGGLHEQYF. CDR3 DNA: TGTGCCTGGAGTGGCGGGGGTCTCCACGAGCAGTACTTC.

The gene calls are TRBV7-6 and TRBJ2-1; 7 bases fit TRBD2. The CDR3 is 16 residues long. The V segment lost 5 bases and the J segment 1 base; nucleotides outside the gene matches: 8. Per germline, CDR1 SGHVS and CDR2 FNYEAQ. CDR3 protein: CASSLFSGPSYNEQFF. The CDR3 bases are TGTGCCAGCAGCCTATTTAGCGGGCCTTCCTACAATGAGCAGTTCTTC.